A single sample gave rise to the 10 T cell receptor beta chains below, sequenced in a study of blood T cell repertoires in COVID-19. Assay: immunoSEQ multiplex PCR; the TCRdb copy retains only in-frame clones and omits some. Of around 200,000 clones listed, approximately 89% are singletons. The material sequenced was peripheral blood. The receptors stem from a man aged 35 to 55 with active or convalescent COVID-19.

This chain's CDR3 is CASSPDRGGQPQHF. DNA for the CDR3: TGTGCCAGCTCGCCGGACAGGGGAGGGCAGCCCCAGCATTTT. The chain combines TRBV18 with TRBJ1-5; 9 nucleotides agree with TRBD1. The CDR3 runs 14 residues. Germline V lookup: CDR1 KGHSH, CDR2 LQKENI. J gave up 7 bases and V 6 bases, and 7 bases lay outside the gene matches.

This chain links TRBV6-5 with TRBJ1-2; tentatively, D is TRBD1 (6 bases). The germline V and J ends were trimmed by 2 bases and 6 bases, with 10 bases remaining between them. The CDR3 runs to 13 residues. The germline V gene encodes CDR1 MNHEY and CDR2 SVGAGI. The DNA for the CDR3 is TGTGCCAGCAGTTACGTGGGGGCGGATGGCTACACCTTC. This translates into CASSYVGADGYTF.

This chain connects TRBV5-1 to TRBJ1-3; tentative D call: TRBD1 (6 bases). Germline CDR1 SGHRS, CDR2 YFSETQ. The V end was cut by 4 bases, the J end by 3 bases, with 11 bases between. The CDR3 consists of 14 residues. CDR3 residues: CASSVQGYGNTIYF. The CDR3 DNA reads as TGCGCCAGCAGCGTACAGGGTTATGGAAACACCATATATTTT.

The chain is built from TRBV6-5 and TRBJ1-3; 7 bases agree with TRBD1. Trimming removed 6 bases from V and 2 bases from J; junction bases left unmatched: 4. Germline V gene data show CDR1 as MNHEY and CDR2 as SVGAGI. This CDR3 is 14 amino acids long. The CDR3, as DNA: TGTGCCAGCAGCCGAACAGGGGCTGGAAACACCATATATTTT. Translating gives CASSRTGAGNTIYF.

V usage is TRBV6-6 and J usage is TRBJ1-5, with TRBD1 identical over 9 bases. Losses at the gene ends were 10 bases for V and 5 bases for J; bases not matched to a gene: 12. The CDR3 totals 15 residues. In germline, CDR1 is MNHNY, CDR2 SVGAGI (reference sequence). CDR3 protein: CATLDRGPGDQPQHF. The DNA of the CDR3 is TGTGCCACCCTGGACAGGGGACCCGGCGATCAGCCCCAGCATTTT.

The chain combines TRBV21-1 with TRBJ2-7; the tabulated D call, TRBD2, remains unverified against the DNA. TRBV21-1 is classified as a pseudogene. The CDR3 covers 10 residues. The CDR3 DNA follows: TGTGCCAGAACTCCCTACGAGCAGTACTTC. It specifies CARTPYEQYF.

The genes are TRBV4-3 and TRBJ1-1; D gene ambiguous. CDR3 length: 14 residues. Germline-derived CDR1 and CDR2 are LGHNA and YSLEER. Trimming removed 1 base from V and 8 bases from J, with 14 bases in between. CDR3 bases: TGCGCCAGCAGCCAAGGGGCCTTTTCGCCCGAAGCTTTCTTT. Residues: CASSQGAFSPEAFF.

This clone was seen a few times. The chain's CDR3 is CASSRVAQRGTDTQYF. The CDR3 DNA sequence: TGTGCCAGCAGCCGCGTGGCTCAGCGGGGGACAGATACGCAGTATTTT. The rearrangement uses TRBV11-2 and TRBJ2-3; TRBD2 agrees at 8 bases. Trimming removed 5 bases from V and 3 bases from J; junction bases left unmatched: 10. There are 16 residues in the CDR3. Germline V CDR1 and CDR2: SGHAT, FQNNGV.

This chain links TRBV11-2 with TRBJ1-1, with D maybe TRBD1 (5 bases). CDR1 is SGHAT, CDR2 FQNNGV, per germline. The CDR3 extends over 13 amino acids. The V end was cut by 3 bases, the J end by 1 base, with 6 bases between. The CDR3 DNA reads as TGTGCCAGCAGCTTGGGGGGGAACACTGAAGCTTTCTTT. Encoded protein: CASSLGGNTEAFF. Drawing the rest from reference TRBV11-2 and TRBJ1-1, the complete variable domain is EAGVAQSPRYKIIEKRQSVAFWCNPISGHATLYWYQQILGQGPKLLIQFQNNGVVDDSQLPKDRFSAERLKGVDSTLKIQPAKLEDSAVYLCASSLGGNTEAFFGQGTRLTVV.

V and J are TRBV7-3 and TRBJ2-6; a possible D gene is TRBD1 (7 bases). Trimming stripped 2 bases from V and 3 bases from J, with 11 bases between. Germline V lookup: CDR1 SGHTA, CDR2 FQGTGA. This CDR3 is built from 16 residues. CDR3 region: CASSLGGGYGANVLTF. The CDR3 bases are TGTGCCAGCAGCTTAGGAGGGGGCTATGGGGCCAACGTCCTGACTTTC. Full variable domain (outside the CDR3, taken from reference TRBV7-3 and TRBJ2-6): GAGVSQTPSNKVTEKGKYVELRCDPISGHTALYWYRQSLGQGPEFLIYFQGTGAADDSGLPNDRFFAVRPEGSVSTLKIQRTERGDSAVYLCASSLGGGYGANVLTFGAGSRLTVL.